This T cell receptor (beta chain) derives from a study of T cell responses to AZD1222 COVID-19 vaccine. Sequenced by immunoSEQ multiplex PCR; TCRdb stores in-frame clones only, minus some. This table holds 100,000 to 150,000 clones, less than 95% found once. Findings and caveats of the study: The donor cohort was predominantly white British with a female majority, and clonal diversity may have been underestimated. Unmutated regions of variants are reportedly targeted by nearly half of spike-specific TCRs. Following two doses of AZD1222, Spike-specific TCR breadth and depth rose.

J gave up 5 bases and V 3 bases, and 6 bases lay outside the gene matches. Germline lookup yields CDR1 SGHDT and CDR2 YYEEEE. The CDR3 extends over 14 amino acids. Comment on this clone: Its antigen is not known.

The chain employs TRBV5-6 and TRBJ1-2; 8 bases line up with TRBD1. The clonotype originates from an adult in good health. The specimen comprised peripheral blood, sampled on day 0 of MenACWY control vaccination. This CDR3 reads CASSWGTGGYGYTF. In DNA, the CDR3 is TGTGCCAGCAGCTGGGGGACAGGAGGTTATGGCTACACCTTC. Full variable domain (missing parts from reference TRBV5-6 and TRBJ1-2): DAGVTQSPTHLIKTRGQQVTLRCSPKSGHDTVSWYQQALGQGPQFIFQYYEEEERQRGNFPDRFSGHQFPNYSSELNVNALLLGDSALYLCASSWGTGGYGYTFGSGTRLTVV.